A single sample is the source of the 24 T cell receptor beta chains below, sequenced in a study of blood T cells in healthy people across ages (dated by TCRdb to the mid-2010s). The library was produced with 5' RACE. Sequencing took place on an Illumina HiSeq 2500. A second PCR of roughly 6 to 12 cycles was run with a J-beta primer mix and a sample-barcoded 5' primer. The raw public data were reprocessed by TCRdb itself: fastp quality trimming at Q25, MiXCR clonotype calling, in-frame beta chains only. CDR3 protein duplicates are merged, each entry listing the most common genes and DNA. Recorded for this sample are roughly 1,500,000 distinct CDR3 sequences; roughly 40% of them occurred a single time. The top ten hold 7% to 9.5% of the sample. Material for sequencing was blood. The receptor source for this set is a woman aged 18-29 years in good health.

This clonotype showed up just a few times. The chain couples TRBV3-1 to TRBJ1-1; D is unresolved. V lost 0 bases and J 8 bases, leaving 16 bases between the germline ends. The germline CDR1 and CDR2 sequences are LGHDT and YNNKEL (reference sequence). The CDR3 contains 15 residues. CDR3 sequence: CASSQDISFIREAFF. The CDR3 DNA is TGTGCCAGCAGCCAAGACATTTCGTTCATCCGCGAAGCTTTCTTT.

The V and J genes are TRBV11-1 and TRBJ2-7; D not certain. The CDR3 covers 14 residues. CDR1 and CDR2 (germline): SGHAT, FQDESV (reference sequence). V was pared by 5 bases and J by 2 bases, with 13 bases between. CDR3 sequence (DNA): TGTGCCAGCAGCCGAAGGTACAGCCCCTACGAGCAGTACTTC. Translating it yields CASSRRYSPYEQYF.

The chain joins TRBV3-1 to TRBJ1-1, with D possibly TRBD1 on 5 matching bases. Germline loops: CDR1 LGHDT, CDR2 YNNKEL (reference sequence). The ends were cut back, 0 bases at V and 1 base at J, with 9 bases in the middle. This CDR3 has 15 residues. CDR3 DNA: TGTGCCAGCAGCCAAGAAGGCAGGGAGAACACTGAAGCTTTCTTT. This gives the protein CASSQEGRENTEAFF.

This clonotype was counted between two and nine times. The V and J genes are TRBV29-1 and TRBJ2-6; D is unresolved. This CDR3 comprises 13 residues. Germline CDR1 SQVTM, CDR2 ANQGSEA. V was pared by 7 bases and J by 0 bases, with 7 bases between. The CDR3 here is CSATPSGANVLTF. In DNA, the CDR3 is TGCAGCGCTACCCCCTCTGGGGCCAACGTCCTGACTTTC.

V usage is TRBV7-9 and J usage is TRBJ1-6, with D uncertain. The CDR3 runs to 18 residues. The germline gives CDR1 SEHNR, CDR2 FQNEAQ (reference sequence). Trimming took 4 bases from V and 1 from J, leaving 17 bases between them. The CDR3 nucleotides read TGTGCCAGCAGCTCTCACGGGGTGCAAGTGTCCTATAATTCACCCCTCCACTTT. Translation: CASSSHGVQVSYNSPLHF.

The table lists this clonotype with a few counts. Since a much larger clone is just one base distant, this may be a read error. J is TRBJ2-7 and V is TRBV20-1; possibly TRBD1 for D (5 bases). This CDR3 region has 10 residues. Germline V gene sequence: CDR1 DFQATT, CDR2 SNEGSKA (reference sequence). Trimming stripped 3 bases from V and 7 bases from J, with 7 bases between. CDR3 sequence reads: CSASKGEQYF. Written as DNA, the CDR3 is TGCAGTGCTAGTAAGGGGGAGCAGTACTTC.

CDR3 residues: CASSGGQGDQETQYF. The CDR3 DNA reads TGTGCCAGCAGCGGGGGACAAGGGGATCAAGAGACCCAGTACTTC. This chain connects TRBV3-1 to TRBJ2-5, with a tentative D call TRBD1 (6 bases). Trimming stripped 5 bases from V and 2 bases from J, with 15 bases between. Germline CDR1 is LGHDT and CDR2 is YNNKEL (reference sequence). The CDR3 is made up of 15 amino acids.

The V call is TRBV6-5, the J call TRBJ2-1; the D is unclear. The CDR3 covers 13 residues. V gave up 6 bases and J gave up 5 bases, with 11 bases separating them. Germline CDR1 and CDR2: MNHEY and SVGAGI. The CDR3 nucleotides are TGTGCCAGCAGACACCCTGGGAACAATGAGCAGTTCTTC. Translating gives CASRHPGNNEQFF.

The chain recombines TRBV7-6 with TRBJ2-7; unclear D gene. The germline CDR1 and CDR2 sequences are SGHVS and FNYEAQ. Trimming stripped 1 base from V and 1 base from J, with 11 bases between. The CDR3 contains 15 residues. The CDR3, as DNA: TGTGCCAGCAGCTTAGGGGCGGCCCCATCCTACGAGCAGTACTTC. It yields the protein CASSLGAAPSYEQYF.

V gene TRBV30 combines with J gene TRBJ1-3; D ambiguous. This CDR3 spans 12 amino acids. Germline assignment: CDR1 GTSNPN and CDR2 SVGIG (reference sequence). The V end lost 5 bases, the J end lost 7 bases, and 12 bases lay between the germline ends. As DNA, the CDR3 is TGTGCCTGGCAACGATATGGGAACACCATATATTTT. Its protein is CAWQRYGNTIYF.

The chain uses TRBV4-1 and TRBJ2-7, with TRBD1 as a possible D gene (6 bases). The germline CDR1 and CDR2 sequences are MGHRA and YSYEKL. V lost 1 base and J lost 4, with 14 bases in between. This CDR3 is 15 amino acids long. CDR3 DNA: TGCGCCAGCAGCCAAGGTCCGCAGGGGCAGTACGAGCAGTACTTC. As protein: CASSQGPQGQYEQYF.

The chain links TRBV6-1 to TRBJ2-1; TRBD1 or TRBD2 may be the D gene (6 bases each). The CDR3 is 14 residues long. CDR1 is MNHNS, CDR2 SASEGT, per germline. V lost 9 bases to trimming and J lost 1 base, with 13 bases between them. CDR3 coding DNA: TGTGCCAGTGAAAAAGGGGGGTCCTACAATGAGCAGTTCTTC. Protein sequence: CASEKGGSYNEQFF.

This clonotype was detected only a few times. The gene calls are TRBV29-1 and TRBJ2-2; D gene unclear. The CDR3 covers 16 residues. Germline V CDR1 and CDR2: SQVTM, ANQGSEA. V was pared by 6 bases and J by 6 bases, with 23 bases between. CDR3 sequence (DNA): TGCAGCGTCCCAACCAGAGACAAAGAGGACGCCGGGGAGCTGTTTTTT. It is translated as CSVPTRDKEDAGELFF.

This clonotype was detected only a few times. V is TRBV7-9 and J is TRBJ2-3; a possible D gene is TRBD2 (6 bases). The CDR3 consists of 19 residues. The germline CDR1 and CDR2 sequences are SEHNR and FQNEAQ (reference sequence). V was cut by 5 bases and J by 3 bases, with 27 bases left in between. This chain's CDR3 is CASSAPRSNRDSDTDTQYF. CDR3 DNA: TGTGCCAGCAGCGCCCCAAGAAGTAACCGGGACTCAGATACAGATACGCAGTATTTT.

This chain uses TRBV3-1 with TRBJ2-4, with 7 bases fitting TRBD2. With 4 bases clipped from V and 6 bases from J, the junction kept 9 bases outside the gene matches. Germline V lookup: CDR1 LGHDT, CDR2 YNNKEL (reference sequence). The CDR3 loop spans 15 amino acids. CDR3 in amino acids: CASSPRGAGLNIQYF. CDR3 nucleotides: TGTGCCAGCAGCCCCCGGGGAGCGGGGCTAAACATTCAGTACTTC.

V and J are TRBV6-2 or TRBV6-3 and TRBJ2-1; 9 bases align to TRBD2. Germline CDR1 reads MNHEY; CDR2 reads SVGEGT. After removal of 5 bases from V and 6 bases from J, the junction contained 23 bases not matched to a gene. The CDR3 has 20 residues. The CDR3 region is CASSPPSKLSRGGPSNEQFF. The CDR3 nucleotides are TGTGCCAGCAGTCCCCCGTCGAAACTATCGCGGGGGGGGCCTTCCAATGAGCAGTTCTTC.

The chain couples TRBV20-1 to TRBJ2-7, with D tentatively TRBD1 (5 bases). Germline V CDR1 and CDR2: DFQATT, SNEGSKA (reference sequence). Trimming pared 3 bases from V and 4 bases from J, leaving 10 bases between. The CDR3 length is 12 residues. CDR3 nucleotides: TGCAGTGCTAGCCAGGGTTGGTACGAGCAGTACTTC. Protein product: CSASQGWYEQYF.

The gene calls are TRBV20-1 and TRBJ2-1; D is possibly TRBD1 or TRBD2 (5 bases each). The CDR3 extends over 17 amino acids. V lost 3 bases, J lost 4 bases, and 22 bases lay in between. The germline gives CDR1 DFQATT, CDR2 SNEGSKA (reference sequence). CDR3 loop: CSASPRPRGWGYNEQFF. The CDR3 coding sequence is TGCAGTGCTAGTCCTAGGCCAAGGGGCTGGGGGTACAATGAGCAGTTCTTC.

The CDR3 sequence is CASSLDGGSGFF. The CDR3 DNA follows: TGTGCCAGCAGCTTAGATGGTGGGTCCGGGTTCTTC. The chain employs TRBV11-2 and TRBJ2-1; D is uncertain. CDR3 size: 12 residues. Trimming left V 0 bases short and J 15 bases short, with 12 bases between. Germline-derived CDR1 and CDR2 are SGHAT and FQNNGV.

The genes are TRBV7-9 and TRBJ2-1, with a weak D call TRBD2 (7 bases). Trimming cost V 2 bases and J 6 bases, with 20 bases left between them. Germline assignment: CDR1 SEHNR and CDR2 FQNEAQ (reference sequence). This CDR3 spans 17 amino acids. CDR3 in DNA: TGTGCCAGCAGCTTAAATGGGGGGGGCTCCTCCCCCAATGAGCAGTTCTTC. Its protein product is CASSLNGGGSSPNEQFF.

CDR3 in DNA: TGTGCCAGCAGCTTATTAACCCTCGGGGAGCTGTTTTTT. Amino acid sequence: CASSLLTLGELFF. The chain recombines TRBV7-2 with TRBJ2-2; the D is unclear. V was clipped by 2 bases and J by 7 bases, with 8 bases between them. Germline V gives CDR1 SGHTA, CDR2 FQGNSA. There are 13 residues in the CDR3.

Only a few counts were recorded for this clonotype. This sequence joins TRBV7-3 and TRBJ2-2, with unresolved D. Germline assignment: CDR1 SGHTA and CDR2 FQGTGA. CDR3 length: 12 amino acids. Trimming left V 4 bases short and J 5 bases short, with 5 bases between. CDR3 protein: CASSSVTGELFF. The CDR3, as DNA: TGTGCCAGCAGCTCCGTAACCGGGGAGCTGTTTTTT.

The chain couples TRBV20-1 to TRBJ1-2; TRBD1 agrees at 7 bases. CDR3 length equals 13 residues. J was trimmed by 7 bases and V by 3 bases; bases with no gene match: 8. CDR1 is DFQATT and CDR2 is SNEGSKA in the germline V gene (reference sequence). The chain's CDR3 is CSAREQGSSGYTF. The CDR3 DNA follows: TGCAGTGCTAGGGAACAGGGGTCTTCTGGCTACACCTTC.

The chain couples TRBV12-3 or TRBV12-4 to TRBJ2-1; 9 bases are a match to TRBD2. CDR3 size: 16 residues. After removal of 1 base from V and 10 bases from J, the junction contained 11 bases not matched to a gene. The CDR3 here is CASSLGRREGLGEQFF. In nucleotides, the CDR3 is TGTGCCAGCAGTTTAGGAAGGCGGGAGGGCCTAGGGGAGCAGTTCTTC.